The next 17 T cell receptor beta chains were all read from a single sample in a study of breast tumors, draining lymph nodes, adjacent tissues. TCRdb ran MiXCR on the multiplex PCR reads and lists one entry per CDR3 protein. The sample gives fewer than 200,000 distinct CDR3 sequences, 33% of which show up once; about 3.8% is in the top ten. The lymph nodes were axillary draining lymph nodes from breast cancer patients. The material sequenced was axillary lymph node tissue. These receptors were taken from a female donor with breast cancer. Some clones in this sample may be carry-over from other donors' samples.

Many counts were recorded for this clonotype. This rearrangement joins TRBV11-2 to TRBJ2-7; either TRBD1 or TRBD2 may supply D (5 bases each). Germline values: CDR1 SGHAT, CDR2 FQNNGV. The length of the CDR3 is 15 residues. Trimming took 7 bases from V and 0 from J, leaving 16 bases between them. The CDR3 nucleotides read TGTGCCAGCACCTACCGGGACGTTCCCTCCTACGAGCAGTACTTC. This translates into CASTYRDVPSYEQYF.

The chain carries TRBV20-1 and TRBJ2-6; TRBD1 or TRBD2 may be the D gene (6 bases each). The length of the CDR3 is 18 residues. Germline CDR1 and CDR2: DFQATT and SNEGSKA (reference sequence). V was cut by 0 bases and J by 4 bases, with 19 bases left in between. Here the CDR3 reads CSARDPGAGMRGANVLTF. CDR3 nucleotides: TGCAGTGCTAGAGACCCGGGGGCAGGGATGCGAGGGGCCAACGTCCTGACTTTC.

This sequence joins TRBV28 and TRBJ1-5; D gene ambiguous. V was pared by 7 bases and J by 5 bases, with 12 bases between. The CDR3 runs 13 residues. Per the germline V gene, CDR1 is MDHEN and CDR2 is SYDVKM. CDR3 loop: CASNAPRDQPQHF. In DNA, the CDR3 is TGTGCCAGCAACGCTCCTAGGGATCAGCCCCAGCATTTT. Full variable domain (remainder filled in from reference TRBV28 and TRBJ1-5): DVKVTQSSRYLVKRTGEKVFLECVQDMDHENMFWYRQDPGLGLRLIYFSYDVKMKEKGDIPEGYSVSREKKERFSLILESASTNQTSMYLCASNAPRDQPQHFGDGTRLSIL.

Turning to this clonotype: The junction and the germline gene differ at one end; a read error may be behind it. The chain has TRBV7-3 and TRBJ2-3; 8 nucleotides line up with TRBD1. Germline V lookup: CDR1 SGHTA, CDR2 FQGTGA. The CDR3 runs 11 residues. The CDR3 region has the DNA TGTGCCAACCTTCCCGGGGGACAGGAACTATTT. It yields the protein CANLPGGQELF.

This clonotype came up many times. This chain connects TRBV5-5 to TRBJ2-2, with no clear D. The V gene lost 2 bases and the J gene lost 4 bases, with 9 bases spanning the gap. The CDR3 covers 14 residues. Germline V CDR1 and CDR2: SGHKS, YYEKEE (reference sequence). The CDR3 DNA follows: TGTGCCAGCAGCTTTAGACTCCGCACCGGGGAGCTGTTTTTT. Protein sequence: CASSFRLRTGELFF.

This clonotype was seen repeatedly, ten times or more. This sequence joins TRBV11-2 and TRBJ2-3; TRBD2 agrees at 10 bases. V dropped 1 base and J dropped 6; count of bases not matched to a gene: 16. The CDR3 sequence is 19 residues long. Germline-derived CDR1 and CDR2 are SGHAT and FQNNGV. DNA for the CDR3: TGTGCCAGCAGCTTAGGGAGAAGAGCGGGAGGGTCCCACATGGATACGCAGTATTTT. This translates into CASSLGRRAGGSHMDTQYF.

This clonotype was recorded a few times. The CDR3 DNA sequence: TGTGCCAGCAGGCACAGGGAACGTTCAGATACGCAGTATTTT. Translation: CASRHRERSDTQYF. The chain has TRBV6-1 and TRBJ2-3; tentatively, D is TRBD1 (6 bases). V gave up 6 bases and J gave up 4 bases, with 14 bases separating them. Germline CDR1 reads MNHNS; CDR2 reads SASEGT. The CDR3 covers 14 residues.

This clonotype was observed many times. The chain joins TRBV5-1 to TRBJ2-7; 11 nucleotides agree with TRBD2. CDR3 length: 17 amino acids. The V segment lost 1 base and the J segment 2 bases; nucleotides outside the gene matches: 8. Germline V lookup: CDR1 SGHRS, CDR2 YFSETQ. The CDR3 spells CASSLTAGTSGTYEQYF. The CDR3 nucleotides are TGCGCCAGCAGCTTGACCGCCGGGACTAGCGGAACCTACGAGCAGTACTTC.

This clonotype was picked up one time. A much larger clone is a single base away; this may be a read error. V gene TRBV11-2 combines with J gene TRBJ2-2; 8 bases map to TRBD1. CDR1 and CDR2 (germline): SGHAT, FQNNGV. This CDR3 comprises 18 residues. The CDR3 sequence is CTSSPTTWDRPNTGELFF. Here the CDR3 DNA reads TGTACCAGCAGCCCCACGACATGGGACAGGCCGAACACCGGGGAGCTGTTTTTT.

A note on this clonotype: Being one base from a much bigger clone, this may be a read error. This sequence joins TRBV5-6 and TRBJ2-7; maybe TRBD1 (6 bases). Germline V CDR1 and CDR2: SGHDT, YYEEEE. The ends were cut back, 3 bases at V and 6 bases at J, with 10 bases in the middle. The CDR3 contains 12 residues. The CDR3 loop reads CASSSTGPEQYF. DNA of the CDR3: TGTGCCAGCAGCTCGACAGGTCCCGAGCAGTACTTC.

This clonotype was counted many times. V and J are TRBV18 and TRBJ1-2; D unresolved. There are 17 residues in the CDR3. The V end lost 0 bases, the J end lost 4 bases, and 18 bases lay between the germline ends. CDR1 and CDR2 (germline): KGHSH, LQKENI. CDR3 DNA sequence: TGTGCCAGCTCACCACCGGGTACGGTCCTCCCTCTCTATGGCTACACCTTC. Its protein product is CASSPPGTVLPLYGYTF.

The gene calls are TRBV18 and TRBJ1-1; TRBD1 might be the D (6 bases). V was clipped by 6 bases and J by 7 bases, with 21 bases between them. CDR1 KGHSH and CDR2 LQKENI come from the germline V gene. The CDR3 has 15 residues. DNA for the CDR3: TGTGCCAGCTCCCCAGAGGAGCAGGGGTTGGGTGAAGCTTTCTTT. It translates to CASSPEEQGLGEAFF.

This clonotype was seen at least ten times. The chain recombines TRBV7-3 with TRBJ2-6, with D possibly being TRBD1 (6 bases). V gave up 5 bases and J gave up 1 base, with 9 bases separating them. The CDR3 has 15 residues. In germline, CDR1 is SGHTA, CDR2 FQGTGA. The CDR3 spells CASSEGQSGANVLTF. The DNA for the CDR3 is TGTGCCAGCAGCGAAGGACAGTCTGGGGCCAACGTCCTGACTTTC.

This clonotype was seen many times. V is TRBV2 and J is TRBJ2-3, with 9 bases aligning to TRBD2. The CDR3 extends over 14 amino acids. Germline-derived CDR1 and CDR2 are SNHLY and FYNNEI. The trim removed 4 bases at V and 6 bases at J, leaving 5 bases unmatched. The CDR3 coding sequence is TGTGCCAGCAGTGGATCTAGCGGGGTGGATACGCAGTATTTT. Its translation is CASSGSSGVDTQYF.

There are many counts of this clonotype. The genes are TRBV6-5 and TRBJ1-3, with 8 bases identical to TRBD1. The CDR3 spans 13 residues. The trim removed 11 bases at V and 3 bases at J, leaving 6 bases unmatched. Germline CDR1 and CDR2: MNHEY and SVGAGI. The CDR3 coding sequence is TGTGCCGCCACAGGGGGTTTTGGAAACACCATATATTTT. Its protein is CAATGGFGNTIYF.

This clonotype was recorded at least ten times. This sequence joins TRBV2 and TRBJ2-2; 14 bases agree with TRBD2. Germline CDR1 reads SNHLY; CDR2 reads FYNNEI. The CDR3 runs 16 residues. V lost 5 bases, J lost 6 bases, and 5 bases stayed unmatched. The CDR3 reads CASSLTSGRAAGELFF. CDR3 sequence (DNA): TGTGCCAGCAGTTTGACTAGCGGGAGGGCCGCCGGGGAGCTGTTTTTT.

As for this clonotype: A much larger clone differs from this one at a single base, so this may be a read error. No conserved phenylalanine or tryptophan ends this CDR3, so it is likely a read error. V and J are TRBV27 and TRBJ2-5; TRBD2 might be the D (5 bases). From germline, CDR1 is MNHEY and CDR2 SMNVEV (reference sequence). V was clipped by 6 bases and J by 5 bases, with 16 bases between them. CDR3 length: 14 amino acids. The CDR3 region is CASSRFSRGETQYL. The CDR3 DNA sequence: TGTGCCAGCAGCCGCTTTAGTAGAGGGGAGACCCAGTACCTC.